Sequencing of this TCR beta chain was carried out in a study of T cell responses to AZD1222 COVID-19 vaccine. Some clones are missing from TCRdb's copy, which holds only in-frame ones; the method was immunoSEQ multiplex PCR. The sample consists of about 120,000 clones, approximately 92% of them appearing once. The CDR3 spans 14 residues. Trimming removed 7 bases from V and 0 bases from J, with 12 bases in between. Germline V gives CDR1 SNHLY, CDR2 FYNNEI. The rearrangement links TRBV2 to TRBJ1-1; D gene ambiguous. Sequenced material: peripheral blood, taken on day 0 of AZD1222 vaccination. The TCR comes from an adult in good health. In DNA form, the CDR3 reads TGTGCCAGCACCCCGTCGCCCCTGAACACTGAAGCTTTCTTT. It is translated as CASTPSPLNTEAFF.